This is a list of T cell receptor beta chains from one sample in a study of cytomegalovirus exposure and HLA in healthy donors. The table came from immunoSEQ multiplex PCR; TCRdb's copy has only in-frame clones and leaves some out. This sample has approximately 210,000 clones; 79% occur once, and the top ten carry approximately 1.5%. Material: PBMCs. The source of these receptors is a girl aged 10-17 years in good health and CMV-seropositive. Each CDR3 is given with its conserved first and last residue. The order of the fields is D gene, J gene, V gene, CDR3 protein. The D gene is left open where the match is weak.

NA TRBJ1-6 TRBV9 CASSVGRGSSYNSPLHF
NA TRBJ2-3 TRBV4-3 CASSRDPGGASTDTQYF
NA TRBJ1-2 TRBV4-1 CASSQKNPSYGYTF
NA TRBJ2-5 TRBV5-6 CASSLRQLTGETQYF
NA TRBJ1-3 TRBV5-8 CASSSTPRVTGNTIYF
NA TRBJ1-4 TRBV4-2 CASSQASYQQPLGEKLFF
TRBD2 TRBJ2-2 TRBV7-7 CASSSSGGSGELFF
TRBD1 TRBJ1-4 TRBV11-2 CASPKTGTGHDEEKLFF
NA TRBJ1-1 TRBV6-1 CASTLRGGTEAFF
TRBD1 TRBJ1-2 TRBV27 CASSPWTGGTANYGYTF
TRBD2 TRBJ2-7 TRBV5-4 CASSFGLAGSYEQYF
NA TRBJ1-5 TRBV5-6 CASSLSDQGPSNQPQHF
TRBD2 TRBJ2-3 TRBV29-1 CSDRMTSGTDTQYF
TRBD1 TRBJ2-7 TRBV30 CAWTYWDSSEQYF
NA TRBJ1-2 TRBV4-1 CASSHSGARRDNGYTF
NA TRBJ1-2 TRBV4-2 CASSPGAGGYTF
TRBD1 TRBJ1-2 TRBV28 CASRRPGTGNYGYTF
TRBD1 TRBJ1-1 TRBV6-5 CASSSTGAISTEAFF
NA TRBJ1-6 TRBV30 CAWMSGGASPLHF
TRBD1 TRBJ2-3 TRBV25-1 CASSEYYRGGTDTQYF
NA TRBJ1-6 TRBV6-1 CASRGTGTVDSPLHF
TRBD1 TRBJ1-3 TRBV6-6 CASRTGDRNTIYF
NA TRBJ1-3 TRBV1 CTSRRQGANTIYF
TRBD1 TRBJ2-3 TRBV29-1 CSVGQGVGTDTQYF
NA TRBJ1-2 TRBV7-9 CASSLSHQRQVSGYTF
NA TRBJ2-3 TRBV9 CASSAGLSSTDTQYF
TRBD1 TRBJ2-7 TRBV4-3 CASSQQPGQSYEQYF
TRBD2 TRBJ2-7 TRBV7-2 CASSLGGGGAYEQYF
NA TRBJ2-3 TRBV11-3 CASSGGTESDTQYF
TRBD1 TRBJ1-2 TRBV29-1 CSVEFDRGHGYTF
TRBD1 TRBJ2-3 TRBV15 CATSSGTGGLADTQYF
TRBD2 TRBJ2-3 TRBV2 CASSELAGVVDTQYF
NA TRBJ2-1 TRBV7-2 CASSRDISDEQFF
TRBD1 TRBJ2-3 TRBV5-1 CASSWTGTGGDTQYF
NA TRBJ2-2 TRBV4-3 CASSQRGGTGELFF
TRBD1 TRBJ1-5 TRBV7-9 CASSSGQGNNQPQHF
NA TRBJ1-1 TRBV5-8 CASSLGAERNTEAFF
NA TRBJ1-2 TRBV6-1 CASSDWSGPYGYTF
NA TRBJ1-2 TRBV6-1 CASSESLSYGYTF
NA TRBJ2-1 TRBV12-2 CASRFSRGALVFEQFF
TRBD2 TRBJ2-2 TRBV5-1 CASSRGLAYTGELFF
NA TRBJ1-3 TRBV6-1 CASSAPGVRSGNTIYF
TRBD2 TRBJ2-1 TRBV13 CASSTRGLAGVNEQFF
NA TRBJ1-1 TRBV7-2 CASSFSSLNTEAFF
TRBD1 TRBJ2-5 TRBV11-3 CASSFGRGRTETQYF
NA TRBJ1-2 TRBV29-1 CSVVGLLGGYTF
TRBD1 TRBJ1-2 TRBV6-5 CASSTGTGGRYGYTF
TRBD1 TRBJ2-7 TRBV13 CASSRNQGVGSYEQYF
TRBD2 TRBJ2-3 TRBV7-7 CASSPGAGGRSDTQYF
TRBD1 TRBJ2-1 TRBV5-1 CASSYTGTGGGEQFF
NA TRBJ1-1 TRBV5-1 CASSLRTGGGTEAFF
TRBD2 TRBJ2-2 TRBV10-3 CAISGVAGGAGELFF
TRBD1 TRBJ1-2 TRBV5-1 CASSLQGANYGYTF
NA TRBJ1-1 TRBV7-9 CASSRPPGNTEAFF
NA TRBJ1-2 TRBV6-5 CASSWKGRGYGYTF